This TCR beta chain was identified in a study of control samples from healthy donors and cancer patients. V lost 5 bases, J lost 8 bases, and 12 bases stayed unmatched. From germline, CDR1 is MNHEY and CDR2 SMNVEV (reference sequence). This CDR3 is 15 amino acids long. The protocol was immunoSEQ multiplex PCR, while the TCRdb copy is restricted to in-frame clones and leaves out a portion. The sample includes about 150,000 clones, approximately 96% seen only once; the top ten take around 6.2%. This clone was counted a few times. The receptor comes from a middle-aged man in good health. The chain links TRBV27 to TRBJ1-2; 9 nucleotides line up with TRBD1. The specimen was blood. As DNA, the CDR3 is TGTGCCAGCAGTGAGGGACAGGGATGGGTCTACGGCTACACCTTC. It is translated as CASSEGQGWVYGYTF.